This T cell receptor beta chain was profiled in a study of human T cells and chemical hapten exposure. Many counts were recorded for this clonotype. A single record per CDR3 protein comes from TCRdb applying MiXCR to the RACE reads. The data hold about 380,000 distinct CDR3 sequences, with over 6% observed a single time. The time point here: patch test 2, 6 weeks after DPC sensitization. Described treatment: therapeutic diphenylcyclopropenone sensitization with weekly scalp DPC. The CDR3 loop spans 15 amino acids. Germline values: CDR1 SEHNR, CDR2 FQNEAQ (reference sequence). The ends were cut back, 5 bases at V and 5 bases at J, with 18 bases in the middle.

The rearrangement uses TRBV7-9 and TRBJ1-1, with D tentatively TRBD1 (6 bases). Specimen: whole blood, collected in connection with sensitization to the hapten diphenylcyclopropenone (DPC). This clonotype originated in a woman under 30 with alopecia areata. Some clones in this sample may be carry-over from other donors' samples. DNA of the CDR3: TGTGCCAGCAGCCCGGCCTGGGGGCGAGGGACTGAAGCTTTCTTT. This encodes CASSPAWGRGTEAFF.